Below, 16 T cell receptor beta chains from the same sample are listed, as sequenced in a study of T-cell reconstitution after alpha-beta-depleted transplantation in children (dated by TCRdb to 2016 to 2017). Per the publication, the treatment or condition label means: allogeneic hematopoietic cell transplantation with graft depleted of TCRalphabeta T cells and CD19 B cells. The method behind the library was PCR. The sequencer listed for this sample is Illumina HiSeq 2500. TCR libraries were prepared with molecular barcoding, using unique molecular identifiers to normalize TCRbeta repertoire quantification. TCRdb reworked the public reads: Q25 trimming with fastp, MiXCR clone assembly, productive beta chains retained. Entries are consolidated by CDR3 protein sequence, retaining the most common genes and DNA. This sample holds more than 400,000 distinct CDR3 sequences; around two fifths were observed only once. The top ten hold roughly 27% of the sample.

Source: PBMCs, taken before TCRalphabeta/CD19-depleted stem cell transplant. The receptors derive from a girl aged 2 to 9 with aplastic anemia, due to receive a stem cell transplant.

In nucleotides, the CDR3 is TGCAGTGCTACGGGACAGGCTAATGAAAAACTGTTTTTT. Translation: CSATGQANEKLFF. The V call is TRBV20-1, the J call TRBJ1-4, with 8 bases lining up with TRBD1. CDR1 and CDR2 (germline): DFQATT, SNEGSKA (reference sequence). This CDR3 contains 13 residues. J lost 3 bases, V lost 4 bases, and 1 base had no gene match.

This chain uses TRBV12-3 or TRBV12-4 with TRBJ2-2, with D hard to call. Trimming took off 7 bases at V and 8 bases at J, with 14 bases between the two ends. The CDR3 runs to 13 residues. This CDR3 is CASTFTPGGELFF. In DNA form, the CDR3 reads TGTGCCAGCACCTTTACCCCCGGGGGGGAGCTGTTTTTT.

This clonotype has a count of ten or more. The CDR3 coding sequence is TGTGCCAGCAGTTTATGGGGGGAGGGCTCCTACGAGCAGTACTTC. This encodes CASSLWGEGSYEQYF. The V call is TRBV28, the J call TRBJ2-7; 7 positions match TRBD2. This CDR3 comprises 15 residues. The germline V gene encodes CDR1 MDHEN and CDR2 SYDVKM. J lost 0 bases, V lost 0 bases, and 2 bases had no gene match.

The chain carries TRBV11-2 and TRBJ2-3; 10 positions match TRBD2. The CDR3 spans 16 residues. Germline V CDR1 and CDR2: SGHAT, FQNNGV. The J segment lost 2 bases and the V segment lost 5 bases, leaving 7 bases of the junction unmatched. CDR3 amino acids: CASSRGTSAFTDTQYF. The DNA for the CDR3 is TGTGCCAGCAGCAGAGGGACTAGCGCATTCACAGATACGCAGTATTTT.

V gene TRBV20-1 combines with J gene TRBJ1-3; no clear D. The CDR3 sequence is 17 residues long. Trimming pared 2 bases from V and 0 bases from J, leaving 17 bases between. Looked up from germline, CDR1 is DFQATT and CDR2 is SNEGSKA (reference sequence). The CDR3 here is CSARKPGGQLSGNTIYF. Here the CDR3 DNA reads TGCAGTGCTAGAAAGCCGGGTGGGCAGCTCTCTGGAAACACCATATATTTT.

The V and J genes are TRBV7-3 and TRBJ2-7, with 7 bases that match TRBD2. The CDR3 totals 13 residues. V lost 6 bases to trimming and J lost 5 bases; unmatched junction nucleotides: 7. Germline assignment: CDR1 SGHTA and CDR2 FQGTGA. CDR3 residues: CASRPGTKHEQYF. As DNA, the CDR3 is TGTGCCAGCAGACCCGGGACTAAGCACGAGCAGTACTTC.

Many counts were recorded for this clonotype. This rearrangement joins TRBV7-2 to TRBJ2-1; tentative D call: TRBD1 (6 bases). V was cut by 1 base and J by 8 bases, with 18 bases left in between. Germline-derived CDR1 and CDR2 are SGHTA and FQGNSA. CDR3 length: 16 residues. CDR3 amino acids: CASSLGTGSKGDEQFF. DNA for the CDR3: TGTGCCAGCAGCTTAGGCACAGGCTCTAAGGGGGATGAGCAGTTCTTC.

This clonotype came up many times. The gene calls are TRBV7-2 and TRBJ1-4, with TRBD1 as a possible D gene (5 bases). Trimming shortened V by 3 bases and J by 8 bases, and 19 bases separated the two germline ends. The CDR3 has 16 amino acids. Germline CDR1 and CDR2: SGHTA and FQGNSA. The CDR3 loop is CASSLSARGNGEKLFF. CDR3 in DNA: TGTGCCAGCAGCTTGTCCGCGAGGGGAAACGGCGAAAAACTGTTTTTT.

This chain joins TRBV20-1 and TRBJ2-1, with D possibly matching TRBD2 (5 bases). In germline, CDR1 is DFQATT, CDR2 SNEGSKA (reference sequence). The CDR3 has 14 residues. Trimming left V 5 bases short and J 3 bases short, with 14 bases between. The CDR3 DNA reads TGCAGTGCTCCCTCCGGACTTGTCTACAATGAGCAGTTCTTC. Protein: CSAPSGLVYNEQFF.

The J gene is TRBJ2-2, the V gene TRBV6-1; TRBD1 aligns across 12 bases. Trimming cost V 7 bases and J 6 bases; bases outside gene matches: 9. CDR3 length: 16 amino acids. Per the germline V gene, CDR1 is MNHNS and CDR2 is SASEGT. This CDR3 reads CASNNPGQGAAGELFF. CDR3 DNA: TGTGCCAGCAATAACCCGGGACAGGGGGCAGCCGGGGAGCTGTTTTTT.

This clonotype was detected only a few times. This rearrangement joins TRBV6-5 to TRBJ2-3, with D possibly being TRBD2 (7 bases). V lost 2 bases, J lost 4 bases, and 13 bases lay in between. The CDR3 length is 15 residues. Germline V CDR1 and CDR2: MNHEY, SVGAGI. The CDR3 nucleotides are TGTGCCAGCAGTTACGTCGGGGGGCACGCAGATACGCAGTATTTT. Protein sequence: CASSYVGGHADTQYF.

CDR3 nucleotide sequence: TGTGCCAGCAGCCATGAACTAGCGGGAGGGCTTGAGCAGTTCTTC. The encoded protein is CASSHELAGGLEQFF. This chain links TRBV7-8 with TRBJ2-1; 13 nucleotides agree with TRBD2. Germline CDR1 is SGHVS and CDR2 is FQNEAQ. Trimming cost V 5 bases and J 9 bases; bases outside gene matches: 7. The CDR3 extends over 15 amino acids.

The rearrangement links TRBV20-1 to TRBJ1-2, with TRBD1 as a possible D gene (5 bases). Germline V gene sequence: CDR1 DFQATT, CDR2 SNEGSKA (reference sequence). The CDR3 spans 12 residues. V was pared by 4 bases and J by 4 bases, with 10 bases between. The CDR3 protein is CSAIATVYGYTF. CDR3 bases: TGCAGTGCTATAGCGACAGTCTATGGCTACACCTTC.

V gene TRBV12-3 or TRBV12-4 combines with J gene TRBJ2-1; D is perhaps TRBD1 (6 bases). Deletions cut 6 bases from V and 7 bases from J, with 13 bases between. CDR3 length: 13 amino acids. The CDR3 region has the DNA TGTGCCAGCAGAACACAGGGTTTTAATGAGCAGTTCTTC. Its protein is CASRTQGFNEQFF.

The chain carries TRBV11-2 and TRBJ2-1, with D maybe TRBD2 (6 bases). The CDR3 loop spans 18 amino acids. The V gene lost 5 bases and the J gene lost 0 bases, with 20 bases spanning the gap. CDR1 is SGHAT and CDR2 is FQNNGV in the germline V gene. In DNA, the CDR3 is TGTGCCAGCAGCCCACCCTCCATATTCGGGAGCTCCTACAATGAGCAGTTCTTC. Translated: CASSPPSIFGSSYNEQFF.

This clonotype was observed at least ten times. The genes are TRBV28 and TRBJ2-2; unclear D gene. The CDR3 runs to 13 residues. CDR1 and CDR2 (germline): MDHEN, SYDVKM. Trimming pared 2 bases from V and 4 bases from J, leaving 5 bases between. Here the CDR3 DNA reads TGTGCCAGCAGTTTACAGCTCACCGGGGAGCTGTTTTTT. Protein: CASSLQLTGELFF.